Following are 23 T cell receptor beta chains from one sample sequenced in a study of CD8 T cells in Susac syndrome. RNA amounts of about 0.5 to 1 ug underwent reverse transcription with random hexamers. A single record per CDR3 protein comes from TCRdb applying MiXCR to the immunoSEQ multiplex PCR reads. The table records around 150,000 distinct CDR3 sequences, around 96% of them present only once. Sequencing input: CD4+ T cells from PBMCs. These receptors were obtained from a human donor in good health.

The chain couples TRBV24-1 to TRBJ2-1, with 10 nucleotides matching TRBD2. The CDR3 extends over 17 amino acids. V lost 5 bases, J lost 3 bases, and 9 bases stayed unmatched. Germline V gene lookup returns CDR1 KGHDR and CDR2 SFDVKD. In DNA, the CDR3 is TGTGCCACCAGTGTCGGTAGCGGGGGGTCCTACTACAATGAGCAGTTCTTC. This translates into CATSVGSGGSYYNEQFF.

V usage is TRBV6-2 or TRBV6-3 and J usage is TRBJ1-2; D remains ambiguous. The CDR3 totals 13 residues. Trimming removed 6 bases from V and 3 bases from J, with 11 bases in between. Germline lookup yields CDR1 MNHEY and CDR2 SVGEGT. The DNA for the CDR3 is TGTGCCAGCAGGGAAACAGTCGACTATGGCTACACCTTC. Protein product: CASRETVDYGYTF.

V is TRBV30 and J is TRBJ2-2; TRBD1 matches 9 bases. CDR1 and CDR2 (germline): GTSNPN, SVGIG (reference sequence). J gave up 5 bases and V 8 bases, and 6 bases lay outside the gene matches. This CDR3 comprises 13 residues. The CDR3 loop is CAATGGYTGELFF. CDR3 sequence (DNA): TGTGCCGCGACAGGGGGATATACCGGGGAGCTGTTTTTT.

The V gene is TRBV20-1, the J gene TRBJ2-2; TRBD1 agrees at 9 bases. The germline CDR1 and CDR2 sequences are DFQATT and SNEGSKA (reference sequence). The CDR3 covers 15 residues. J was trimmed by 4 bases and V by 4 bases; bases with no gene match: 7. The DNA for the CDR3 is TGCAGTGCTACCTCCGGGACAGGGTTCACCGGGGAGCTGTTTTTT. Translating it yields CSATSGTGFTGELFF.

V and J are TRBV2 and TRBJ1-5, with D unclear. V was cut by 6 bases and J by 3 bases, with 12 bases left in between. Looked up from germline, CDR1 is SNHLY and CDR2 is FYNNEI. There are 14 residues in the CDR3. CDR3 region: CASRGGSPNQPQHF. The CDR3 bases are TGTGCCAGCAGGGGCGGGTCCCCCAATCAGCCCCAGCATTTT.

Details on this clonotype: Compared with germline, one end of the junction differs, possibly owing to a read error. The rearrangement links TRBV28 to TRBJ2-7; D gene ambiguous. CDR1 and CDR2 (germline): MDHEN, SYDVKM. The CDR3 is 12 amino acids. The CDR3 region has the DNA TGTGCCAGCAGTCCCGAATCCTACGCGCAGTACTTC. It translates to CASSPESYAQYF.

CDR3 amino acids: CSARDPGSNQPQHF. The CDR3 coding sequence is TGCAGTGCTAGAGATCCTGGTAGCAATCAGCCCCAGCATTTT. The chain has TRBV20-1 and TRBJ1-5; D gene ambiguous. This CDR3 spans 14 amino acids. Trimming pared 0 bases from V and 0 bases from J, leaving 6 bases between. Germline V CDR1 and CDR2: DFQATT, SNEGSKA (reference sequence).

The genes are TRBV5-1 and TRBJ2-1; D may be TRBD1 (6 bases). The germline CDR1 and CDR2 sequences are SGHRS and YFSETQ. V dropped 3 bases and J dropped 0 bases, with 10 bases sitting between them. The CDR3 spans 15 residues. In nucleotides, the CDR3 is TGCGCCAGCAGCTGGACAGAGAGCTCCTACAATGAGCAGTTCTTC. This codes for CASSWTESSYNEQFF.

The chain has TRBV20-1 and TRBJ2-4; TRBD2 might be the D (6 bases). Germline CDR1 and CDR2: DFQATT and SNEGSKA (reference sequence). The CDR3 spans 15 residues. V lost 7 bases to trimming and J lost 3 bases, with 19 bases between them. The CDR3 sequence is CSVTGRNEVKNIQYF. As DNA, the CDR3 is TGCAGTGTGACGGGGAGGAATGAGGTCAAAAACATTCAGTACTTC.

This clonotype was detected only once. The chain uses TRBV28 and TRBJ2-7; 7 nucleotides line up with TRBD1. In germline, CDR1 is MDHEN, CDR2 SYDVKM. This CDR3 has 14 amino acids. Trimming at V came to 10 bases and at J to 3 bases, leaving 12 bases not matched to a gene. The CDR3 region is CATSLPDRDYEQYF. CDR3 DNA sequence: TGTGCCACCTCTCTCCCCGACAGGGACTACGAGCAGTACTTC.

V usage is TRBV19 and J usage is TRBJ2-7, with a tentative D call TRBD2 (5 bases). CDR1 is LNHDA, CDR2 SQIVND, per germline (reference sequence). The CDR3 length is 12 residues. V was clipped by 5 bases and J by 3 bases, with 8 bases between them. DNA of the CDR3: TGTGCCAGTAGTGAAGGAGGCTACGAGCAGTACTTC. Protein: CASSEGGYEQYF.

DNA of the CDR3: TGTGCCACCAGTGATTCTACAGGGCCTAATGAAAAACTGTTTTTT. Amino acids: CATSDSTGPNEKLFF. V usage is TRBV24-1 and J usage is TRBJ1-4, with a tentative D call TRBD1 (6 bases). Germline V gene data show CDR1 as KGHDR and CDR2 as SFDVKD. V shed 2 bases and J shed 3 bases, with 9 bases lying between them. This CDR3 has 15 residues.

The chain combines TRBV4-3 with TRBJ1-3; D remains ambiguous. From germline, CDR1 is LGHNA and CDR2 YSLEER. The CDR3 spans 16 residues. V lost 3 bases to trimming and J lost 2 bases, with 14 bases between them. In DNA form, the CDR3 reads TGCGCCAGCAGCCAGGACGGGAACGTGGCTGGAAACACCATATATTTT. The encoded protein is CASSQDGNVAGNTIYF.

The chain recombines TRBV20-1 with TRBJ1-1, with a possible D match to TRBD1 (5 bases). Germline V gene data show CDR1 as DFQATT and CDR2 as SNEGSKA (reference sequence). Trimming took off 1 base at V and 8 bases at J, with 8 bases between the two ends. The CDR3 runs to 11 residues. The CDR3 protein is CSARGGSEAFF. The CDR3 DNA reads as TGCAGTGCTAGAGGGGGCTCCGAAGCTTTCTTT.

This chain links TRBV20-1 with TRBJ2-7; D unresolved. CDR3 size: 12 residues. CDR1 is DFQATT, CDR2 SNEGSKA, per germline (reference sequence). V lost 4 bases, J lost 3 bases, and 10 bases lay in between. In DNA, the CDR3 is TGCAGTGCTATCCGGACGAGCTACGAGCAGTACTTC. Amino acids: CSAIRTSYEQYF.

The rearrangement links TRBV28 to TRBJ2-3; 8 nucleotides match TRBD2. The CDR3 spans 15 residues. The V gene's germline CDR1 is MDHEN and CDR2 SYDVKM. V shed 4 bases and J 4 bases; nucleotides not matched to a gene: 7. In DNA form, the CDR3 reads TGTGCCAGCAGTTCCGGGGGGGCCCTCTCAGATACGCAGTATTTT. Its translation: CASSSGGALSDTQYF. Together with reference TRBV28 and TRBJ2-3, the CDR3 gives the full variable domain: DVKVTQSSRYLVKRTGEKVFLECVQDMDHENMFWYRQDPGLGLRLIYFSYDVKMKEKGDIPEGYSVSREKKERFSLILESASTNQTSMYLCASSSGGALSDTQYFGPGTRLTVL.

V gene TRBV11-3 combines with J gene TRBJ2-7; the D is unclear. CDR3 length: 12 residues. From germline, CDR1 is SGHNT and CDR2 YENEEA. The ends were cut back, 2 bases at V and 5 bases at J, with 7 bases in the middle. The CDR3 nucleotides are TGTGCCAGCAGCTTAAGCCCGGACGAGCAGTACTTC. Translation: CASSLSPDEQYF. Combining the CDR3 with reference TRBV11-3 and TRBJ2-7 gives the whole variable domain EAGVVQSPRYKIIEKKQPVAFWCNPISGHNTLYWYLQNLGQGPELLIRYENEEAVDDSQLPKDRFSAERLKGVDSTLKIQPAELGDSAVYLCASSLSPDEQYFGPGTRLTVT.

The chain is built from TRBV20-1 and TRBJ2-3; D gene unclear. Trimming stripped 1 base from V and 4 bases from J, with 15 bases between. The CDR3 sequence is 15 residues long. Germline V CDR1 and CDR2: DFQATT, SNEGSKA (reference sequence). The CDR3 reads CSARGSSASPDTQYF. CDR3 coding DNA: TGCAGTGCTAGAGGAAGTAGTGCTAGTCCAGATACGCAGTATTTT.

This chain links TRBV27 with TRBJ2-5; 7 bases map to TRBD1. The CDR3 has 15 residues. The germline CDR1 and CDR2 sequences are MNHEY and SMNVEV (reference sequence). V was clipped by 0 bases and J by 0 bases; unmatched bases: 1. The CDR3 loop is CASSLSTGHQETQYF. CDR3 coding DNA: TGTGCCAGCAGTTTATCGACAGGGCACCAAGAGACCCAGTACTTC.

Concerning this clonotype: The junction shows a germline mismatch at one end, possibly a read error. This chain connects TRBV23-1 to TRBJ2-7; D ambiguous. TRBV23-1 qualifies as an ORF whose function is uncertain. The CDR3 has 14 amino acids. CDR3: CASSLLPPPYEQYF. The DNA of the CDR3 is TGCGCGAGCAGTCTCTTGCCCCCACCCTACGAGCAGTACTTC.

This clonotype was seen a single time. The chain combines TRBV28 with TRBJ2-7; 10 bases are a match to TRBD2. The CDR3 spans 17 residues. J gave up 2 bases and V 3 bases, and 10 bases lay outside the gene matches. CDR1 and CDR2 from the germline V gene are MDHEN and SYDVKM. Here the CDR3 DNA reads TGTGCCAGCAGTTTTCCGCCTCGGACTAGCGGTCCCTACGAGCAGTACTTC. Protein sequence: CASSFPPRTSGPYEQYF.

The rearrangement links TRBV2 to TRBJ1-6; no definite D call. CDR1 and CDR2 (germline): SNHLY, FYNNEI. The V gene lost 2 bases and the J gene lost 10 bases, with 15 bases spanning the gap. The length of the CDR3 is 15 residues. For the CDR3, the DNA is TGTGCCAGCAGTGAACGGGCGGACCCGGGGTCACCCCTCCACTTT. It specifies CASSERADPGSPLHF.

The rearrangement uses TRBV29-1 and TRBJ1-1; 7 bases are a match to TRBD1. This CDR3 has 15 amino acids. Germline loops: CDR1 SQVTM, CDR2 ANQGSEA. J gave up 4 bases and V 3 bases, and 11 bases lay outside the gene matches. CDR3 sequence: CSVENPLAGGTEAFF. CDR3 DNA sequence: TGCAGCGTTGAGAATCCGCTGGCAGGGGGCACTGAAGCTTTCTTT.